These 4 T cell receptor beta chains were sequenced from one sample in a study of beta chain features in type 1 diabetes. The study reverse transcribed the entire isolated RNA, so it sequenced expressed TCRB transcripts. TCRdb's table, derived via immunoSEQ multiplex PCR, lists solely in-frame clones and lacks some. The sample shows under 450,000 clones, about 15% of them seen only once. Sequencing used naive CD4+ T cells from blood. Receptors were obtained from a man aged 25-45 years in good health.

This clone occurred a few times. V is TRBV7-9 and J is TRBJ2-1; no clear D gene. The length of the CDR3 is 14 residues. The germline gives CDR1 SEHNR, CDR2 FQNEAQ (reference sequence). Trimming pared 4 bases from V and 6 bases from J, leaving 13 bases between. The CDR3 sequence is CASSSPGRSNEQFF. CDR3 bases: TGTGCCAGCAGCTCCCCGGGTCGGTCCAATGAGCAGTTCTTC.

This clone was detected a few times. The chain has TRBV7-2 and TRBJ2-1; D not resolved. The CDR3 consists of 16 residues. The V gene's germline CDR1 is SGHTA and CDR2 FQGNSA. The V end lost 5 bases, the J end lost 0 bases, and 14 bases lay between the germline ends. CDR3 sequence reads: CASSPPGPPSYNEQFF. DNA for the CDR3: TGTGCCAGCAGCCCGCCCGGGCCGCCCTCCTACAATGAGCAGTTCTTC. The full variable domain, rest sourced from reference TRBV7-2 and TRBJ2-1, is GAGVSQSPSNKVTEKGKDVELRCDPISGHTALYWYRQSLGQGLEFLIYFQGNSAPDKSGLPSDRFSAERTGGSVSTLTIQRTQQEDSAVYLCASSPPGPPSYNEQFFGPGTRLTVL.

The table lists this clone with a few counts. The V call is TRBV29-1, the J call TRBJ2-7; TRBD1 aligns across 9 bases. The CDR3 runs to 13 residues. The ends lost 6 bases at V and 2 bases at J; junction bases unmatched: 5. Germline CDR1 reads SQVTM; CDR2 reads ANQGSEA. The CDR3 DNA sequence: TGCAGCGTAAGGACAGGGGTGACCTACGAGCAGTACGTC. Residues: CSVRTGVTYEQYV.

The genes are TRBV4-1 and TRBJ1-4, with D unresolved. Germline V gives CDR1 MGHRA, CDR2 YSYEKL. The CDR3 has 16 residues. V lost 4 bases, J lost 0 bases, and 12 bases lay in between. The CDR3 loop reads CASSPWRVTTNEKLFF. CDR3 coding DNA: TGCGCCAGCAGCCCATGGCGGGTGACAACTAATGAAAAACTGTTTTTT.